Sequencing of this T cell receptor (beta chain) was carried out in a study of shared clonotypes between healthy human individuals (TCRdb year 2020). With regard to the full study: A couple of women and a few men aged 18 to 49 years were included in the cohort. To increase sequencing depth and limit assay-specific biases, TCR repertoire library preparation and sequencing were carried out by different laboratories using diverse techniques. Each donor's leukapheresis produced roughly between roughly 0.85 and 10 billion PBMCs. For each donor, CD4 naive and CD4 memory were each run on three plates, CD8 naive on two plates, and CD8 memory on one plate. Blood TCR repertoires of roughly five healthy adults were deeply sequenced to estimate repertoire size and the extent of clonotype sharing between individuals.

On the study overall, not on this receptor specifically: Sampling was restricted to blood, and TCR repertoires in tissue are likely to differ from TCR repertoires in blood. Across a few donors, approximately 4.9% of naive CD4, around 3.3% of naive CD8, under 2.5% of memory CD4, and under 0.45% of memory CD8 clonotypes were shared. Estimated clonotype richness was generally larger for naive than for memory subsets. Because the study included a small number of donors, the genetic and exposure-history diversity represented was limited. Clonotypes shared by all four sorted-subset donors showed higher generation probabilities than non-shared clonotypes. Rarefaction of sorted-subset datasets indicated incomplete sequencing despite the large sequencing depth. Pairwise subsampling led to the expectation that sequencing depth would affect the degree of clonotype sharing among donors.

Using the deep immunoSEQ assay, multiplex PCR amplified TCR CDR3 regions from genomic DNA. Extracted genomic DNA from each cell subset was distributed evenly across all wells of several immunoSEQ 96-well plates, and each plate was treated as a replicate. For sorted subsets, each replicate PCR was loaded with 200 to 250 ng genomic DNA, equivalent to about 33,000 T cell genomes. Purified libraries were measured with a Qubit 3.0 fluorometer, size-checked on a Bioanalyzer 2100, and measured again with the KAPA Library Quantification kit. A separate single-read 150-cycle Illumina NextSeq 550 flow cell was used to sequence each immunoSEQ 96-well plate. The authors processed their data as follows. Because only junctional sequences without quality scores were contained in the immunoSEQ output, filtering matching that applied to full-length reads could not be performed. To assign V/J genes and CDR3, sequences were annotated using PyIR, a Python wrapper for IgBLAST v1.9, with IMGT germline references. Any read was removed if the V/J assignment was weak (E-value above 1e-6), the CDR3 was missing, or the read contained stop codons, out-of-frame junctions, or ambiguous translated residues. V3J clonotypes were defined by identical inferred V gene, J gene, and CDR3 amino acid sequence. To compute the percentage overlap between repertoires, the number of shared unique clonotypes was divided by the size of the smaller repertoire. Repertoire richness was assessed with RTK rarefaction, the Chao1 estimator, and Recon v2.1 estimates of unobserved clonotypes. For all TCRbeta clonotypes obtained by the gDNA method from four donors, generation probabilities were computed with OLGA. What TCRdb holds here is the immuneACCESS table cut down to in-frame rearrangements. Part of the clones is not present; checked against another copy, under half of the missing clones reflect an unresolved V gene, and the others are unexplained. V and J calls and clone size are as listed in that table; D and trimming were resolved from the DNA. Within this sample are about 1 million clones, with around 76% of them counted one time only. Jointly, the top ten make up roughly 1.4% of the sample.

Germline trimming: 4 bases from V, 3 bases from J; junction bases outside gene matches: 9. The CDR3 goes from the cysteine to the phenylalanine over 15 residues. The retained sequence is limited to the CDR3, 45 bases, with the frame set at the first base. As encoded in the germline V gene, CDR1 is SGDLS while CDR2 is YYNGEE. The donors were healthy, HIV-negative adults with no recently reported acute infections or vaccinations. Every donor was a Caucasian adult living in Nashville, Tennessee, USA. CD4+ T cells were enriched through magnetic negative selection, after which naive cells were positively selected on CD45RA and the remaining negative fraction served as the memory subset. Blood was obtained by leukapheresis, after which PBMCs were separated by Ficoll-Histopaque density gradient centrifugation and cryopreserved in liquid nitrogen vapor phase. Purity and quantity of every magnetically sorted T cell population were checked by analytical flow cytometry. From each sorted fraction, genomic DNA was isolated and quantified by UV absorbance on a Nanodrop 2000c.

Points on this clone: No antigen is known for it. No much larger clone exists at a distance of one base, and base qualities are not known.

Sequencing input: memory CD4+ T cells sorted from blood. In the paper's terms, the cell subset or site label means: CD45RA-negative fraction. The sequence was obtained from a man younger than 30 in good health. The sequence links TRBV9 to TRBJ2-5; 7 middle bases align to TRBD2. CDR3 protein: CASSKTGTTKETQYF. DNA sequence: TGTGCCAGCAGCAAAACCGGGACTACGAAAGAGACCCAGTACTTC. Supplemented by the reference TRBV9 and TRBJ2-5 proteins around the CDR3, the complete variable domain is DSGVTQTPKHLITATGQRVTLRCSPRSGDLSVYWYQQSLDQGLQFLIQYYNGEERAKGNILERFSAQQFPDLHSELNLSSLELGDSALYFCASSKTGTTKETQYFGPGTRLLVL.